This T cell receptor (beta chain) came from a study of shared T cell receptors in the human thymus. The V gene end was trimmed by 1 base and the J gene end by 0 bases; junction bases not matched to a gene: 3. Germline CDR1 GTSNPN, CDR2 SVGIG (reference sequence). CDR3 length: 16 residues. TCRdb's table, derived via immunoSEQ multiplex PCR, lists solely in-frame clones and lacks some. The sample has approximately 660,000 clones, more than 75% seen once. These data were also filed under a second study, of human thymus T cells. That work states: Corrective heart surgery yielded the resections from which the thymus tissue came.

The chain employs TRBV30 and TRBJ2-7; 13 positions match TRBD2. The receptor was isolated from a boy under two years old with a congenital heart defect. Sequencing was performed on thymocytes. The CDR3 bases are TGTGCCTGGAGTGGGACTAGCGGGAGAGGCTCCTACGAGCAGTACTTC. Encoded protein: CAWSGTSGRGSYEQYF.